The rows below give T cell receptor beta chains drawn from one sample of a study of T-cell memory formation after mild COVID-19. TCRdb re-called the 5' RACE reads through MiXCR, storing one row per CDR3 protein. Of roughly 150,000 distinct CDR3 sequences listed, roughly 24% are singletons. The sequenced sample was PBMCs or a T cell subset sorted from them (not recorded which). The receptor set was obtained from an adult woman who had mild COVID-19 (a few samples of this study predate the infection). Cell type and time point are not known. Each CDR3 is given with its conserved first and last residue. Each record gives: J gene, V gene, clone size, D gene, CDR3 protein, CDR3 DNA. A D gene is named only where the DNA matches it firmly. Size tells how often a clone was seen (once, few, many) or the class of an expanded clone, and some rows leave it out.

TRBJ2-7	TRBV4-3	few	NA	CASSQDQAVGEQYF	TGCGCCAGCAGCCAAGATCAGGCCGTGGGTGAGCAGTACTTC
TRBJ2-3	TRBV6-5	NA	NA	CASSYSGVFDTDTQYF	TGTGCCAGCAGTTACTCAGGAGTCTTCGACACAGATACGCAGTATTTT
TRBJ2-7	TRBV12-3/TRBV12-4	once	NA	CASSLAGQGDEQYF	TGTGCCAGCAGTTTAGCGGGTCAGGGAGACGAGCAGTACTTC
TRBJ1-3	TRBV6-1	NA	NA	CASSEWISGNTIYF	TGTGCCAGCAGTGAATGGATCTCTGGAAACACCATATATTTT
TRBJ2-1	TRBV5-1	NA	TRBD2	CASSLEASGDYNEQFF	TGCGCCAGCAGCTTGGAGGCTAGCGGGGACTACAATGAGCAGTTCTTC
TRBJ2-7	TRBV6-5	NA	TRBD1	CASSWDSRYEQYF	TGTGCCAGCAGTTGGGACAGTCGCTACGAGCAGTACTTC
TRBJ1-1	TRBV5-6	NA	NA	CASQIGAGTEAFF	TGTGCCAGCCAAATTGGGGCGGGCACTGAAGCTTTCTTT
TRBJ2-2	TRBV12-3/TRBV12-4	NA	NA	CASIPEEASTGELFF	TGTGCCAGCATCCCTGAGGAGGCGAGCACCGGGGAGCTGTTTTTT
TRBJ2-1	TRBV5-1	few	TRBD2	CASSMGLAAYNEQFF	TGCGCCAGCAGCATGGGACTAGCGGCCTACAATGAGCAGTTCTTC
TRBJ2-7	TRBV6-5	many	NA	CASSPGPSYEQYF	TGTGCCAGCAGCCCGGGACCATCCTACGAGCAGTACTTC
TRBJ2-1	TRBV5-1	few	TRBD1	CASSLTGGGYNEQFF	TGCGCCAGCAGCCTGACAGGGGGCGGGTACAATGAGCAGTTCTTC
TRBJ2-5	TRBV27	NA	TRBD2	CASSLGTSGTQETQYF	TGTGCCAGCAGTCTAGGGACTAGCGGGACCCAAGAGACCCAGTACTTC
TRBJ2-3	TRBV15	NA	TRBD1	CATGTGGDDTQYF	TGTGCCACCGGGACAGGGGGTGATGATACGCAGTATTTT
TRBJ2-7	TRBV18	NA	NA	CASSPLDRPYEQYF	TGTGCCAGCTCACCTTTGGACAGACCCTACGAGCAGTACTTC
TRBJ2-2	TRBV12-3/TRBV12-4	many	NA	CASTSSGPGELFF	TGTGCCAGCACCTCCTCCGGACCCGGGGAGCTGTTTTTT
TRBJ2-5	TRBV7-9	NA	TRBD2	CASSLSGIETQYF	TGTGCCAGCAGCCTTAGCGGGATTGAGACCCAGTACTTC
TRBJ2-3	TRBV9	few	NA	CASSARDYLSTDTQYF	TGTGCCAGCAGCGCTAGAGACTATCTAAGCACAGATACGCAGTATTTT
TRBJ2-1	TRBV4-3	NA	TRBD2	CASSQAASGRANNEQFF	TGCGCCAGCAGCCAAGCTGCTAGCGGGAGGGCCAACAATGAGCAGTTCTTC
TRBJ2-5	TRBV4-2	few	NA	CASSQGKETQYF	TGTGCCAGCAGCCAAGGAAAAGAGACCCAGTACTTC
TRBJ1-2	TRBV7-9	NA	TRBD1	CASSPGTGGSNYGYTF	TGTGCCAGCAGCCCCGGGACAGGGGGTTCCAACTATGGCTACACCTTC
TRBJ2-3	TRBV11-2	NA	TRBD2	CASSPLPGGGITDTQYF	TGTGCCAGCAGCCCACTACCAGGCGGGGGGATCACAGATACGCAGTATTTT
TRBJ1-1	TRBV6-1	NA	NA	CASPDRMGDPEAFF	TGTGCCAGCCCAGACAGGATGGGTGATCCTGAAGCTTTCTTT
TRBJ2-7	TRBV4-3	few	NA	CASSVGSTMYEQYF	TGCGCCAGCAGCGTCGGGAGCACTATGTACGAGCAGTACTTC
TRBJ2-7	TRBV7-9	few	TRBD1	CASGGTGGPEQYF	TGTGCCAGCGGCGGGACAGGGGGCCCCGAGCAGTACTTC
TRBJ1-2	TRBV5-1	few	TRBD1	CASSLAYRGENYGYTF	TGCGCCAGCAGCTTGGCCTACAGGGGTGAAAACTATGGCTACACCTTC
TRBJ2-3	TRBV5-1	NA	TRBD2	CASSLRTSGGLDTQYF	TGCGCCAGCAGCTTGCGGACTAGCGGTGGGCTGGATACGCAGTATTTT
TRBJ2-3	TRBV7-6	NA	TRBD2	CASSRTSGGAGTDTQYF	TGTGCCAGCAGCCGGACTAGCGGGGGGGCCGGGACAGATACGCAGTATTTT
TRBJ2-3	TRBV28	NA	NA	CASSPSPQGGTDTQYF	TGTGCCAGCAGTCCCAGCCCACAGGGGGGGACAGATACGCAGTATTTT
TRBJ2-5	TRBV24-1	NA	NA	CATSEAGETQYF	TGTGCCACCAGTGAAGCCGGAGAGACCCAGTACTTC
TRBJ2-3	TRBV7-9	NA	NA	CAGDSSTDTQYF	TGTGCCGGGGACTCAAGCACAGATACGCAGTATTTT
TRBJ2-5	TRBV21-1	NA	NA	CASSKGSIDKQETQYF	TGTGCCAGCAGCAAAGGATCAATTGACAAGCAAGAGACCCAGTACTTC
TRBJ2-2	TRBV29-1	few	NA	CSVEGGVNTGELFF	TGCAGCGTTGAGGGGGGAGTGAACACCGGGGAGCTGTTTTTT
TRBJ2-7	TRBV6-6	NA	NA	CASNPFNDGTYEQYF	TGTGCCAGCAACCCTTTCAACGACGGAACCTACGAGCAGTACTTC
TRBJ1-5	TRBV6-2/TRBV6-3	NA	NA	CASSYASGNQPQHF	TGTGCCAGCAGTTATGCGTCAGGGAATCAGCCCCAGCATTTT
TRBJ1-1	TRBV20-1	NA	TRBD1	CSARADRRNTEAFF	TGCAGTGCTAGGGCGGACAGGAGGAACACTGAAGCTTTCTTT
TRBJ2-1	TRBV7-6	few	TRBD2	CASSLESGRSYEQFF	TGTGCCAGCAGCTTAGAAAGCGGGAGGTCCTATGAGCAGTTCTTC
TRBJ2-4	TRBV7-2	NA	TRBD2	CASSRSTSLAGGPGQNIQYF	TGTGCCAGCAGCCGAAGCACCTCACTAGCGGGGGGCCCCGGGCAAAACATTCAGTACTTC
TRBJ1-1	TRBV24-1	NA	TRBD1	CATKTGTEAFF	TGTGCCACCAAGACAGGGACTGAAGCTTTCTTT
TRBJ1-5	TRBV12-3/TRBV12-4	few	NA	CASSGGWARNQPQHF	TGTGCCAGCAGCGGAGGATGGGCCCGCAATCAGCCCCAGCATTTT
TRBJ2-1	TRBV29-1	NA	TRBD2	CSGLAGVYNEQFF	TGCAGCGGGCTAGCGGGAGTTTACAATGAGCAGTTCTTC
TRBJ2-2	TRBV24-1	NA	NA	CATSDLQAGGELFF	TGTGCCACCAGTGATTTGCAAGCTGGCGGGGAGCTGTTTTTT
TRBJ2-7	TRBV12-3/TRBV12-4	NA	TRBD2	CASSHGTSGGYEQYF	TGTGCCAGCAGTCACGGGACTAGCGGGGGATACGAGCAGTACTTC
TRBJ1-2	TRBV25-1	few	NA	CASSELGSVGYTF	TGTGCCAGCAGTGAATTAGGTTCGGTTGGCTACACCTTC
TRBJ2-7	TRBV27	few	NA	CASSFFPGAYEQYF	TGTGCCAGCAGTTTTTTCCCGGGCGCCTACGAGCAGTACTTC
TRBJ2-2	TRBV7-8	few	NA	CASSLRTRANTGELFF	TGTGCCAGCAGCTTAAGGACCCGAGCTAACACCGGGGAGCTGTTTTTT
TRBJ1-2	TRBV6-2/TRBV6-3	few	TRBD1	CASSSLPGQNYLYHGYTF	TGTGCCAGCAGTTCCCTTCCGGGACAGAATTACCTCTATCATGGCTACACCTTC
TRBJ2-1	TRBV6-5	few	TRBD2	CASSSSGSWDNEQFF	TGTGCCAGCAGCTCTAGCGGGAGTTGGGACAATGAGCAGTTCTTC
TRBJ2-2	TRBV5-1	NA	NA	CASSLAWGDHTGELFF	TGCGCCAGCAGCTTGGCCTGGGGCGACCACACCGGGGAGCTGTTTTTT
TRBJ2-1	TRBV24-1	few	NA	CATSVTAHNEQFF	TGTGCCACCAGTGTGACAGCTCACAATGAGCAGTTCTTC
TRBJ2-5	TRBV6-5	NA	TRBD1	CASRGQAFQETQYF	TGTGCCAGCAGGGGACAGGCTTTCCAAGAGACCCAGTACTTC
TRBJ2-7	TRBV5-1	NA	TRBD1	CASSLVATGTAYYEQYF	TGCGCCAGCAGCTTGGTTGCTACCGGGACAGCCTACTACGAGCAGTACTTC
TRBJ2-7	TRBV6-5	NA	TRBD2	CASAYQLAGALEQYF	TGTGCCAGCGCCTACCAACTAGCGGGAGCCCTCGAGCAGTACTTC